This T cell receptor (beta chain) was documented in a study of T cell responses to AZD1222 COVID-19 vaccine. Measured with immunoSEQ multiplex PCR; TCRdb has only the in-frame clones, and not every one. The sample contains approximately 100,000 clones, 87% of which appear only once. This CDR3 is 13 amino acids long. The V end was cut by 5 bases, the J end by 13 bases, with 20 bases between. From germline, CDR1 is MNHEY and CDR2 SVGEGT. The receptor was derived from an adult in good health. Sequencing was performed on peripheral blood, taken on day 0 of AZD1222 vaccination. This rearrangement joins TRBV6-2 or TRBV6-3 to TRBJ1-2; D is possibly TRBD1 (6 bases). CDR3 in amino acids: CASSNLGTLGITF. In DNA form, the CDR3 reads TGTGCCAGCAGTAACCTCGGGACACTTGGGATCACCTTC.